This T cell receptor beta chain originates from a study of OX40 agonist ivuxolimab in advanced cancers. As for the study in general: In this trial design, patients received ivuxolimab intravenously at 0.01 to 10 mg/kg every 2 weeks. Having had anti-PD-1, anti-PD-L1 or anti-CTLA-4 therapy before was allowed, and under 50% had some.

Data came from immunoSEQ multiplex PCR; TCRdb stores just in-frame clones and leaves some out. The data contain around 95,000 clones, 90% to 95% of them singletons. Regarding the study as a whole: A proportion of nonresponders additionally exhibited low normalized T-cell clonal expansion.

The V gene end was trimmed by 6 bases and the J gene end by 0 bases; junction bases not matched to a gene: 16. This CDR3 is 19 amino acids long. Per the germline V gene, CDR1 is MRHNA and CDR2 is SNTAGT. In the case of this clone: Its specificity is unknown.

This receptor was obtained from an adult with an advanced solid tumor such as melanoma, head and neck, liver or kidney cancer. This chain uses TRBV6-4 with TRBJ1-4; 7 bases are shared with TRBD1. The sample consisted of CD4+ or CD8+ T cells sorted from blood, taken in a trial of the OX40 agonist ivuxolimab. The CDR3 sequence: CASRVLPSGQVTTNEKLFF. The CDR3, as DNA: TGTGCCAGCAGAGTCCTACCCTCCGGACAGGTTACAACTAATGAAAAACTGTTTTTT.